This record looks at one TCR beta chain sequence and its context. This specimen comes from a study of CD8 T cells in Susac syndrome. Study-level information: Of the sequenced Susac syndrome patients, five or six had active disease and eight were in remission. Each patient with Susac syndrome, at the time of blood draw, was therapy-naive, on corticosteroids, or on intravenous immunoglobulin alone.

The RNA input was roughly 0.45 to 1 ug, and it was reverse transcribed with random hexamers. TCRdb re-derived calls from the immunoSEQ multiplex PCR reads in MiXCR, one entry per CDR3 protein. The data show 200,000 to 300,000 distinct CDR3 sequences, 96% seen once. The V end was cut by 9 bases, the J end by 5 bases, with 14 bases between. Looked up from germline, CDR1 is MGHRA and CDR2 is YSYEKL. CDR3 length equals 13 residues. In Susac syndrome patients, recently defined diagnostic criteria for definite or probable disease were met. TEMRA cells were FACS-enriched, while CD8+ and CD4+ T cells were negatively isolated.

The source material was CD4+ T cells from PBMCs. The sequence was obtained from a human donor with Susac syndrome. The chain couples TRBV4-1 to TRBJ1-5; D perhaps matches TRBD1 (5 bases). This CDR3 reads CARIRAPDQPQHF. CDR3 nucleotide sequence: TGCGCCAGGATCAGGGCGCCGGATCAGCCCCAGCATTTT.